This T cell receptor beta chain stems from a study of blood T cell repertoires in COVID-19. Original data processing: Reference gene primer amplification in the assay estimated nucleated cell counts. TCRdb's table, derived via immunoSEQ multiplex PCR, lists solely in-frame clones and lacks some. The D gene and trimming were derived from the DNA, and the V and J assignments and clone size from that table. The table records some 200,000 clones, approximately 82% of them present only once. This clone was picked up a small number of times. Germline lookup yields CDR1 KGHSH and CDR2 LQKENI. The CDR3 loop spans 14 amino acids. Trimming left V 6 bases short and J 1 base short, with 12 bases between.

Sequencing was carried out using peripheral blood. V gene TRBV18 combines with J gene TRBJ1-1; D perhaps matches TRBD1 (5 bases). The receptor was isolated from a man aged 50 to 59 with active or convalescent COVID-19. The CDR3 nucleotides read TGTGCCAGCTCCCTCGGCGGGACGAACACTGAAGCTTTCTTT. Translated: CASSLGGTNTEAFF.